This TCR beta chain was identified in a study of tumor-infiltrating lymphocytes in primary liver carcinoma. Study findings and constraints: Tumor-adjacent and tumor-blood pairs shared a smaller degree of overlap than tumor region pairs. Detection in all five tumor regions applied to only about 7.5-25% of top clones.

A primer matching the constant region was used to make TCR beta cDNA from approximately 520 ng of total RNA. Libraries of TCR beta came from three nested multiplex PCR rounds with slightly modified ARM-PCR. The two initial PCR rounds, nine to eleven cycles each, used TRBV1-TRBV30 forward and C-beta reverse primers. Using its own MiXCR run on the multiplex PCR reads, TCRdb lists one record per CDR3 protein. The sample records 100,000 or so distinct CDR3 sequences, almost 70% being singletons. Of note for this clonotype: Its target is not known. One junction end does not reproduce the germline sequence, and a read error may be involved.

Looked up from germline, CDR1 is SGHAT and CDR2 is FQNNGV. The CDR3 is made up of 16 amino acids. The tissue used was unsorted bulk material of roughly 17-34 mg. RNA and DNA were co-extracted from it with the AllPrep DNA/RNA mini kit. More than 80% viable tumor cells made up every tumor sample. Sequencing was performed on liver tumor tissue from sampling region 5. Subset defined: tumor region T5, tumor centre. The rearrangement joins TRBV11-2 to TRBJ2-7, with D tentatively TRBD2 (5 bases). This clonotype originated in a woman between 55 and 75 years old with primary liver carcinoma and hepatitis B virus infection. This chain's CDR3 is CASSLVSRAGGYEQYF. Written as DNA, the CDR3 is TGCGCCAGCAGCTTAGTGTCGAGGGCAGGAGGCTACGAGCAGTACTTC.